The source of this T cell receptor (beta chain) is a study of blood T cell repertoires in COVID-19. Study overall: From the United States, Italy and Spain came samples of acute and convalescent COVID-19.

Germline CDR1 SGHDT, CDR2 YYEEEE. The V segment lost 0 bases and the J segment 5 bases; nucleotides outside the gene matches: 11. The length of the CDR3 is 16 residues. Original analysis: Amplified reference gene primers provided the basis for estimating nucleated cell counts. Measured with immunoSEQ multiplex PCR; TCRdb has only the in-frame clones, and not every one. V and J calls and clone size follow that table, whereas D and trimming were derived from the DNA. The table records 75,000 to 90,000 clones, 90% of them present only once. The chain is built from TRBV5-6 and TRBJ2-7; 7 bases align to TRBD1. The TCR sequence derives from a woman aged 45-65 years in a cohort sampled during active COVID-19. The sequenced material came from peripheral blood. CDR3 DNA: TGTGCCAGCAGCTTGGTCCGACAGGGTATCTACCACGAGCAGTACTTC. Residues: CASSLVRQGIYHEQYF. The full variable domain, rest sourced from reference TRBV5-6 and TRBJ2-7, is DAGVTQSPTHLIKTRGQQVTLRCSPKSGHDTVSWYQQALGQGPQFIFQYYEEEERQRGNFPDRFSGHQFPNYSSELNVNALLLGDSALYLCASSLVRQGIYHEQYFGPGTRLTVT.